Ten or more counts support the clone carrying this T cell receptor (beta chain). The antigen is unknown. Each CDR3 protein gets one entry after TCRdb re-called the multiplex PCR reads with MiXCR. The repertoire holds fewer than 300,000 distinct CDR3 sequences, with 32% as singletons. Axillary draining lymph nodes of breast cancer patients supplied the node samples. The data were obtained in a study of breast tumors, draining lymph nodes, adjacent tissues. Study-wide results and limits: Compared with lymph nodes, tumors were less diverse; compared with nontumor tissue, more. Tumor and nontumor repertoires were significantly more similar in luminal-like than in basal-like breast cancer. Most tumor T cells seemingly derive from lymph node, then expand in tumor.

The sample taken for sequencing was axillary lymph node tissue. This receptor was identified in a female donor with breast cancer. Some clones in this sample may be carry-over from other donors' samples.

As DNA, the CDR3 is TGTGCCAGCAGCTTCCTGACTAGCGGGAGCTACAATGAGCAGTTCTTC. Translating it yields CASSFLTSGSYNEQFF. The rearrangement uses TRBV11-2 and TRBJ2-1; 12 bases are shared with TRBD2. Trimming removed 3 bases from V and 3 bases from J; junction bases left unmatched: 3. This CDR3 has 16 residues. Germline V lookup: CDR1 SGHAT, CDR2 FQNNGV. Using reference TRBV11-2 and TRBJ2-1 for the parts outside the CDR3, the full variable domain is EAGVAQSPRYKIIEKRQSVAFWCNPISGHATLYWYQQILGQGPKLLIQFQNNGVVDDSQLPKDRFSAERLKGVDSTLKIQPAKLEDSAVYLCASSFLTSGSYNEQFFGPGTRLTVL.